The clone carrying this T cell receptor beta chain was counted many times. RNA transcripts served as the template for amplifying TCR beta CDR3 regions. The HTBI primer set drove a first-round RT-PCR of the TCR CDR3. TCRdb reanalysed the multiplex PCR reads using MiXCR and keeps one entry per CDR3 protein. The repertoire holds approximately 600,000 distinct CDR3 sequences, under 20% seen once, with 3.8% in the top ten. The data are from a study of T cells in Graves' hyperthyroidism and ophthalmopathy. An absence of ophthalmopathy progression within 18 months meant stable Graves' hyperthyroidism. Patients aged 18 to 65 had newly diagnosed hyperthyroidism of under 2 months' duration. The diagnoses drew upon clinical symptoms, serum thyroxine and TRAb, thyroid ultrasound and orbital computed tomography. This receptor was obtained from a woman aged 25 to 39 with Graves' hyperthyroidism. Input material: blood.

CDR3 sequence: CASSARNYGYTF. Here the CDR3 DNA reads TGTGCCAGCAGTGCACGAAACTATGGCTACACCTTC. The gene calls are TRBV12-3 or TRBV12-4 and TRBJ1-2; the D is unclear. The V and J ends lost 5 bases and 2 bases respectively, with 6 bases between them. This CDR3 has 12 amino acids.